The 3 T cell receptor beta chains below come from one sample, sequenced in a study of blood T cell repertoires in COVID-19. Sequenced by immunoSEQ multiplex PCR; TCRdb stores in-frame clones only, minus some. The sample has around 100,000 clones, roughly 84% seen once. The material sequenced was peripheral blood. The receptors were sampled from a man aged 35-49 years with acute or convalescent COVID-19.

Concerning this clone itself: The same CDR3 arises from other DNA sequences in this sample as well. The chain recombines TRBV3-1 (or the pseudogene TRBV3-2) with TRBJ1-6; D remains ambiguous. Germline loops: CDR1 LGHDT, CDR2 YNNKEL (reference sequence). The V and J ends lost 2 bases and 10 bases respectively, with 9 bases between them. The CDR3 has 13 residues. For the CDR3, the DNA is TGTGCCAGCAGCCAAAGAACAGAGTCACCCCTCCACTTT. It is translated as CASSQRTESPLHF.

This clone was observed once. V usage is TRBV4-2 and J usage is TRBJ2-3; 12 bases align to TRBD2. Germline lookup yields CDR1 LGHNA and CDR2 YNFKEQ. This CDR3 region has 17 residues. Trimming cost V 5 bases and J 0 bases; bases outside gene matches: 6. DNA of the CDR3: TGTGCCAGCAGCTACCTAGCGGGAGGGGCTAGCACAGATACGCAGTATTTT. It encodes CASSYLAGGASTDTQYF.

This chain uses TRBV3-1 (or the pseudogene TRBV3-2) with TRBJ1-6, with D tentatively TRBD1 (6 bases). The CDR3 spans 14 residues. CDR1 and CDR2 (germline): LGHDT, YNNKEL (reference sequence). Trimming cost V 4 bases and J 10 bases, with 14 bases left between them. CDR3 sequence: CASSPSLTGSPLHF. In DNA form, the CDR3 reads TGTGCCAGCAGCCCGTCACTTACAGGGTCACCCCTCCACTTT.